Following are 18 T cell receptor beta chains from one sample sequenced in a study of identical twins. TCRdb re-derived calls from the 5' RACE reads in MiXCR, one entry per CDR3 protein. The sample records 450,000 or so distinct CDR3 sequences, approximately 15% being singletons. These data were also filed under a second study, of yellow fever vaccine responses in identical twins.

Sequencing was done on a sample of CD4+ T cells sorted from blood. Receptors were obtained from a woman aged 18-30 years in good health.

The V gene is TRBV16, the J gene TRBJ2-3; a possible D gene is TRBD1 (5 bases). This CDR3 spans 13 amino acids. Germline V gives CDR1 KGHSY, CDR2 FQNENV. V lost 3 bases, J lost 7 bases, and 11 bases lay in between. The CDR3 DNA reads as TGTGCCAGCAGCCACAGGGAAGTCTATACGCAGTATTTT. It yields the protein CASSHREVYTQYF.

This clonotype has only a few counts. The V and J genes are TRBV5-1 and TRBJ1-2; 9 nucleotides line up with TRBD1. This CDR3 region has 14 residues. The J segment lost 5 bases and the V segment lost 5 bases, leaving 7 bases of the junction unmatched. CDR1 and CDR2 (germline): SGHRS, YFSETQ. The CDR3 DNA follows: TGCGCCAGCAGGGACCAGGACAGGGGATATGGCTACACCTTC. Its protein product is CASRDQDRGYGYTF.

The rearrangement uses TRBV12-3 or TRBV12-4 and TRBJ2-5; 16 bases line up with TRBD2. Trimming removed 5 bases from V and 4 bases from J; junction bases left unmatched: 4. There are 16 residues in the CDR3. The CDR3 region is CASSAGTSGGGETQYF. The CDR3 DNA reads as TGTGCCAGCAGTGCCGGGACTAGCGGGGGGGGAGAGACCCAGTACTTC.

This chain connects TRBV10-3 to TRBJ2-5, with a weak D call TRBD1 (6 bases). V lost 5 bases, J lost 1 base, and 8 bases lay in between. The CDR3 has 13 residues. The germline gives CDR1 ENHRY, CDR2 SYGVKD. The CDR3 sequence: CAISRDIQETQYF. The DNA for the CDR3 is TGTGCCATCAGTAGGGACATCCAAGAGACCCAGTACTTC.

This clonotype has just a few counts. V is TRBV12-3 or TRBV12-4 and J is TRBJ1-1, with 8 bases aligning to TRBD1. The V and J ends lost 5 bases and 2 bases, in that order; junction bases with no gene match: 10. This CDR3 is 16 amino acids long. The CDR3 sequence is CASSPPRTGPNTEAFF. CDR3 DNA sequence: TGTGCCAGCAGTCCACCTCGGACAGGGCCAAACACTGAAGCTTTCTTT.

This clonotype was found many times. The J gene is TRBJ1-6, the V gene TRBV20-1; TRBD1 matches 9 bases. CDR1 DFQATT and CDR2 SNEGSKA come from the germline V gene (reference sequence). The CDR3 length is 14 residues. J was trimmed by 7 bases and V by 6 bases; bases with no gene match: 7. DNA for the CDR3: TGCAGTGCGCCCGGGACAGGGTCGAATTCACCCCTCCACTTT. Protein sequence: CSAPGTGSNSPLHF.

This clonotype was seen more than once but under ten times. The rearrangement uses TRBV5-1 and TRBJ2-1; 8 nucleotides match TRBD2. The ends lost 4 bases at V and 15 bases at J; junction bases unmatched: 18. Per germline, CDR1 SGHRS and CDR2 YFSETQ. The CDR3 is 15 amino acids. The CDR3 is CASSLLSSGSPMGFF. CDR3 nucleotides: TGCGCCAGCAGCCTCCTCTCCAGCGGGAGTCCCATGGGGTTCTTC.

Many counts were recorded for this clonotype. The chain employs TRBV12-3 or TRBV12-4 and TRBJ2-7; 8 bases line up with TRBD1. The CDR3 is 14 amino acids. J gave up 4 bases and V 6 bases, and 8 bases lay outside the gene matches. The CDR3 sequence is CASSRQGIKYEQYF. CDR3 DNA: TGTGCCAGCAGCCGACAGGGGATCAAATACGAGCAGTACTTC.

This clonotype was detected only a few times. V gene TRBV29-1 combines with J gene TRBJ2-7, with D tentatively TRBD1 (6 bases). Between the trimmed V and J ends, which lost 4 bases and 0 bases, there was a span of 10 bases. The CDR3 length is 13 residues. Germline-derived CDR1 and CDR2 are SQVTM and ANQGSEA. CDR3 nucleotide sequence: TGCAGCGTTGGTGCAGGGGCCTCCTACGAGCAGTACTTC. Encoded protein: CSVGAGASYEQYF.

The V gene is TRBV20-1, the J gene TRBJ2-2; D uncertain. CDR1 and CDR2 (germline): DFQATT, SNEGSKA (reference sequence). V was clipped by 4 bases and J by 1 base, with 7 bases between them. This CDR3 has 13 residues. The CDR3 loop is CSAKSGNTGELFF. As DNA, the CDR3 is TGCAGTGCTAAGTCGGGGAACACCGGGGAGCTGTTTTTT.

This clonotype was counted between two and nine times. The chain carries TRBV6-2 or TRBV6-3 and TRBJ2-5; D is perhaps TRBD2 (5 bases). V dropped 2 bases and J dropped 8 bases, with 9 bases sitting between them. The CDR3 runs to 12 residues. The V gene's germline CDR1 is MNHEY and CDR2 SVGEGT. In nucleotides, the CDR3 is TGTGCCAGCAGTTACGGGAGACCCACCCAGTACTTC. The encoded protein is CASSYGRPTQYF.

A few counts support this clonotype. J is TRBJ2-7 and V is TRBV6-1; TRBD1 matches at 7 bases. V was clipped by 6 bases and J by 0 bases; unmatched bases: 8. This CDR3 has 15 residues. Germline V CDR1 and CDR2: MNHNS, SASEGT. The CDR3 here is CASRGTADISYEQYF. The CDR3 region has the DNA TGTGCCAGCAGAGGGACAGCCGACATCTCCTACGAGCAGTACTTC.

This chain joins TRBV28 and TRBJ2-1; D remains ambiguous. The V end was cut by 1 base, the J end by 3 bases, with 7 bases between. This CDR3 comprises 14 residues. Germline CDR1 and CDR2: MDHEN and SYDVKM. The CDR3 sequence is CASSLYGFYNEQFF. CDR3 bases: TGTGCCAGCAGTTTATACGGCTTCTACAATGAGCAGTTCTTC. Using reference TRBV28 and TRBJ2-1 for the parts outside the CDR3, the full variable domain is DVKVTQSSRYLVKRTGEKVFLECVQDMDHENMFWYRQDPGLGLRLIYFSYDVKMKEKGDIPEGYSVSREKKERFSLILESASTNQTSMYLCASSLYGFYNEQFFGPGTRLTVL.

This clonotype was seen ten or more times. The chain recombines TRBV7-2 with TRBJ1-1, with 9 nucleotides matching TRBD1. The germline gives CDR1 SGHTA, CDR2 FQGNSA. This CDR3 region has 14 residues. The J segment lost 4 bases and the V segment lost 5 bases, leaving 5 bases of the junction unmatched. The CDR3 nucleotides are TGTGCCAGCAGCACCGGGACAGGGTCCACTGAAGCTTTCTTT. As protein: CASSTGTGSTEAFF.

The rearrangement uses TRBV9 and TRBJ1-1; possibly TRBD1 for D (5 bases). This CDR3 contains 15 residues. V dropped 4 bases and J dropped 1 base, with 14 bases sitting between them. Germline V gene lookup returns CDR1 SGDLS and CDR2 YYNGEE. The CDR3 nucleotides are TGTGCCAGCAGCCCCGACTTCGGGGGGAACACTGAAGCTTTCTTT. Encoded protein: CASSPDFGGNTEAFF.

This clonotype was counted a few times. The V and J genes are TRBV6-1 and TRBJ1-2; D gene unclear. V lost 6 bases, J lost 3 bases, and 11 bases lay in between. The CDR3 runs 13 residues. Germline V CDR1 and CDR2: MNHNS, SASEGT. CDR3 residues: CASSPNADYGYTF. The DNA of the CDR3 is TGTGCCAGCAGCCCTAACGCAGACTATGGCTACACCTTC.

This clonotype has more than one count but fewer than ten. The V gene is TRBV28, the J gene TRBJ2-4, with unresolved D. Germline loops: CDR1 MDHEN, CDR2 SYDVKM. The V end was cut by 5 bases, the J end by 4 bases, with 15 bases between. This CDR3 has 15 amino acids. This CDR3 reads CASSPRPREKNIQYF. Here the CDR3 DNA reads TGTGCCAGCAGTCCTCGGCCAAGGGAAAAAAACATTCAGTACTTC.

The V gene is TRBV20-1, the J gene TRBJ2-7, with a tentative D call TRBD2 (5 bases). V was trimmed by 4 bases and J by 5 bases, leaving 9 bases between them. In germline, CDR1 is DFQATT, CDR2 SNEGSKA (reference sequence). The CDR3 totals 11 residues. CDR3 region: CSATRGHEQYF. The CDR3, as DNA: TGCAGTGCTACCCGCGGGCACGAGCAGTACTTC.